This entry lists 6 T cell receptor beta chains sequenced from one sample in a study of Ad26.COV2.S vaccination and SARS-CoV-2 variants. The repertoire was sequenced with immunoSEQ multiplex PCR; TCRdb's copy has only in-frame clones and lacks some. The sample consists of about 470,000 clones, about 90% of them appearing once. Treatment in this sample: around 19 received Ad26.COV2.S at low or high dose, single or two shots; several received placebo; per-sample allocation not given. Day 63 after the first vaccine or placebo injection was the time point for sampling. Sample: peripheral blood, taken in a trial of Ad26.COV2.S vaccine versus placebo. Source of these receptors: a person aged 18 to 65 who received the Ad26.COV2.S COVID-19 vaccine or a placebo.

V and J are TRBV28 and TRBJ2-5; D is possibly TRBD2 (5 bases). The CDR3 totals 14 residues. Germline-derived CDR1 and CDR2 are MDHEN and SYDVKM. V lost 7 bases to trimming and J lost 5 bases, with 17 bases between them. The CDR3 protein is CASTPSARRETQYF. DNA of the CDR3: TGTGCCAGCACACCATCGGCGCGGAGGGAGACCCAGTACTTC. Together with reference TRBV28 and TRBJ2-5, the CDR3 gives the full variable domain: DVKVTQSSRYLVKRTGEKVFLECVQDMDHENMFWYRQDPGLGLRLIYFSYDVKMKEKGDIPEGYSVSREKKERFSLILESASTNQTSMYLCASTPSARRETQYFGPGTRLLVL.

This clone was seen only once. The CDR3, as DNA: TGTGCCAGCAGCCAAGTCGTCCTAGCCCCAGATACGCAGTATTTT. Its translation: CASSQVVLAPDTQYF. The chain uses TRBV3-1 (or the pseudogene TRBV3-2) and TRBJ2-3; tentative D call: TRBD2 (5 bases). The CDR3 runs to 15 residues. V was pared by 1 base and J by 4 bases, with 12 bases between. Per germline, CDR1 LGHDT and CDR2 YNNKEL (reference sequence).

This clone was seen once. The chain has TRBV4-1 and TRBJ2-7; TRBD2 matches 7 bases. CDR3 length: 14 residues. The germline CDR1 and CDR2 sequences are MGHRA and YSYEKL. Trimming removed 2 bases from V and 2 bases from J; junction bases left unmatched: 3. The CDR3 DNA is TGCGCCAGCAGCCAACTAGCGGAGACCTACGAGCAGTACTTC. This encodes CASSQLAETYEQYF.

V is TRBV19 and J is TRBJ2-1, with 10 bases that match TRBD2. V was clipped by 6 bases and J by 7 bases; unmatched bases: 9. The CDR3 extends over 15 amino acids. Germline CDR1 reads LNHDA; CDR2 reads SQIVND (reference sequence). The CDR3 spells CASRGTSDPHNEQFF. The CDR3 DNA sequence: TGTGCCAGTAGGGGGACTAGCGACCCTCATAATGAGCAGTTCTTC.

The genes are TRBV3-1 (or the pseudogene TRBV3-2) and TRBJ2-1; 8 bases map to TRBD1. V was pared by 8 bases and J by 6 bases, with 6 bases of the junction left unmatched. This CDR3 spans 13 amino acids. CDR1 and CDR2 (germline): LGHDT, YNNKEL (reference sequence). CDR3 DNA: TGTGCCAGCGCGAGAGGACAGGGCAATGAGCAGTTCTTC. It yields the protein CASARGQGNEQFF.

This clone was seen a single time. This rearrangement joins TRBV5-6 to TRBJ1-2, with TRBD1 identical over 7 bases. CDR1 is SGHDT and CDR2 is YYEEEE in the germline V gene. The ends lost 4 bases at V and 1 base at J; junction bases unmatched: 13. The CDR3 has 17 residues. Written as DNA, the CDR3 is TGTGCCAGCAGCATGAAAAGAAATAGACAGGGTAACTATGGCTACACCTTC. This codes for CASSMKRNRQGNYGYTF.